The 23 T cell receptor beta chains reported below all come from one sample, sequenced in a study of T cells in Graves' hyperthyroidism and ophthalmopathy. TCR beta CDR3 sequences were amplified from RNA transcripts. HTBI primers were the set used in a first-round RT-PCR of the TCR CDR3. In TCRdb, the multiplex PCR reads were re-called with MiXCR into one record per CDR3 protein. Altogether hundreds of thousands of distinct CDR3 sequences are present, over 15% being singletons, with the ten largest covering roughly a sixth. The sequencing input was blood. These receptors were taken from a woman aged 50 to 65 with Graves' hyperthyroidism that later progressed to Graves' ophthalmopathy.

This clonotype was counted many times. This chain connects TRBV20-1 to TRBJ2-3, with 7 bases fitting TRBD2. V shed 5 bases and J 0 bases; nucleotides not matched to a gene: 11. This CDR3 is built from 16 residues. Germline V gene sequence: CDR1 DFQATT, CDR2 SNEGSKA (reference sequence). The CDR3 region has the DNA TGCAGTGCTCGGGAGGTTGTCGGACGGAGCACAGATACGCAGTATTTT. Translation gives CSAREVVGRSTDTQYF.

In this sample, this clonotype turned up many times. This chain links TRBV20-1 with TRBJ2-1; 9 bases map to TRBD2. The length of the CDR3 is 16 residues. The germline CDR1 and CDR2 sequences are DFQATT and SNEGSKA (reference sequence). V was clipped by 3 bases and J by 3 bases; unmatched bases: 9. CDR3 loop: CSASGRWTSDYNEQFF. DNA of the CDR3: TGCAGTGCTAGTGGCCGGTGGACTAGCGACTACAATGAGCAGTTCTTC.

This clonotype has more than one count but fewer than ten. The chain employs TRBV5-1 and TRBJ1-4; 9 bases agree with TRBD1. The CDR3 totals 14 residues. V shed 3 bases and J 4 bases; nucleotides not matched to a gene: 1. Germline CDR1 and CDR2: SGHRS and YFSETQ. In DNA form, the CDR3 reads TGCGCCAGCAGCTGGGACAGGGATAATGAAAAACTGTTTTTT. This codes for CASSWDRDNEKLFF.

There are a few counts of this clonotype. The chain uses TRBV5-6 and TRBJ1-6; D is ambiguous. V gave up 0 bases and J gave up 7 bases, with 11 bases separating them. The CDR3 totals 15 residues. CDR1 SGHDT and CDR2 YYEEEE come from the germline V gene. The CDR3 DNA sequence: TGTGCCAGCAGCTTGGGTGAGGGTCGGAATTCACCCCTCCACTTT. It encodes CASSLGEGRNSPLHF.

The chain carries TRBV6-5 and TRBJ2-3; D remains ambiguous. V lost 1 base to trimming and J lost 5 bases, with 16 bases between them. The CDR3 sequence is 16 residues long. Germline V gives CDR1 MNHEY, CDR2 SVGAGI. DNA of the CDR3: TGTGCCAGCAGTTACTTGAACACCCCGAACGAAGATACGCAGTATTTT. Translation: CASSYLNTPNEDTQYF.

This clonotype has ten or more counts. The chain combines TRBV6-1 with TRBJ1-1; D is perhaps TRBD1 (6 bases). This CDR3 is built from 13 residues. The V gene lost 7 bases and the J gene lost 1 base, with 10 bases spanning the gap. CDR1 is MNHNS, CDR2 SASEGT, per germline. Here the CDR3 DNA reads TGTGCCAGCACCACAGGGCCGAACACTGAAGCTTTCTTT. Translated, it gives CASTTGPNTEAFF.

The chain uses TRBV19 and TRBJ1-1; D uncertain. V was trimmed by 3 bases and J by 1 base, leaving 6 bases between them. Germline V gene sequence: CDR1 LNHDA, CDR2 SQIVND (reference sequence). This CDR3 comprises 13 residues. The CDR3 is CASSMTQNTEAFF. CDR3 in DNA: TGTGCCAGTAGTATGACACAGAACACTGAAGCTTTCTTT.

This clonotype was detected only a few times. DNA of the CDR3: TGTGCCTGGAGTGCCGGACTACCTTACCCCTACGAGCAGTACTTC. It specifies CAWSAGLPYPYEQYF. The V call is TRBV30, the J call TRBJ2-7; D may be TRBD2 (6 bases). Germline values: CDR1 GTSNPN, CDR2 SVGIG (reference sequence). The length of the CDR3 is 15 residues. V was pared by 1 base and J by 2 bases, with 15 bases between.

As for this clonotype: A read error may account for a junction end that differs from germline. The rearrangement links TRBV5-6 to TRBJ1-5; a possible D gene is TRBD1 (6 bases). The CDR3 spans 15 residues. Per germline, CDR1 SGHDT and CDR2 YYEEEE. CDR3 DNA sequence: TGTGGCAGCAGCTTGTTTTGGACAGAGAATCAGCCCCAGCATTTT. Its protein product is CGSSLFWTENQPQHF.

This clonotype was picked up a small number of times. The chain combines TRBV9 with TRBJ2-3, with 7 bases lining up with TRBD2. The CDR3 contains 17 residues. CDR1 and CDR2 (germline): SGDLS, YYNGEE. Trimming at V came to 4 bases and at J to 8 bases, leaving 19 bases not matched to a gene. CDR3 DNA: TGTGCCAGCAGCCTCCGTCGACTAGCCCCAGGGTTCGGTACGCAGTATTTT. Residues: CASSLRRLAPGFGTQYF.

The V call is TRBV7-2, the J call TRBJ1-1; tentative D call: TRBD1 (5 bases). The CDR3 contains 15 residues. The germline gives CDR1 SGHTA, CDR2 FQGNSA. With 5 bases removed from V and 4 bases from J, the gap between germline ends came to 17 bases. The CDR3 sequence: CASSPVRGGSTEAFF. The DNA of the CDR3 is TGTGCCAGCAGCCCGGTCCGGGGGGGATCCACTGAAGCTTTCTTT.

This clonotype was detected many times. The J gene is TRBJ2-7, the V gene TRBV27; 9 bases align to TRBD1. The germline V gene encodes CDR1 MNHEY and CDR2 SMNVEV (reference sequence). V trimming: 6 bases; J trimming: 3 bases; junction bases outside the gene matches: 6. The CDR3 is 14 residues long. CDR3 region: CASSDRDRDYEQYF. CDR3 nucleotides: TGTGCCAGCAGCGACCGGGACAGGGACTACGAGCAGTACTTC.

In its sample, this clonotype was seen a few times. The chain has TRBV5-8 and TRBJ1-2; 7 positions agree with TRBD1. This CDR3 is 17 amino acids long. Germline V gene data show CDR1 as SGHTS and CDR2 as YDEGEE. V lost 0 bases to trimming and J lost 4 bases; unmatched junction nucleotides: 12. The chain's CDR3 is CASSLDTRQGSSYGYTF. CDR3 coding DNA: TGTGCCAGCAGCTTGGATACACGACAGGGCTCCAGCTATGGCTACACCTTC.

This clonotype was observed many times. The chain combines TRBV30 with TRBJ2-3; 8 nucleotides agree with TRBD2. Germline assignment: CDR1 GTSNPN and CDR2 SVGIG (reference sequence). The length of the CDR3 is 16 residues. After removal of 1 base from V and 4 bases from J, the junction contained 10 bases not matched to a gene. CDR3 loop: CAWSGGGLVISDTQYF. The CDR3 DNA is TGTGCCTGGAGTGGGGGGGGACTAGTAATCTCAGATACGCAGTATTTT. Full variable domain (remainder filled in from reference TRBV30 and TRBJ2-3): SQTIHQWPATLVQPVGSPLSLECTVEGTSNPNLYWYRQAAGRGLQLLFYSVGIGQISSEVPQNLSASRPQDRQFILSSKKLLLSDSGFYLCAWSGGGLVISDTQYFGPGTRLTVL.

The chain joins TRBV19 to TRBJ1-2, with a possible D match to TRBD1 (6 bases). V was cut by 7 bases and J by 7 bases, with 13 bases left in between. CDR3 length: 12 residues. The germline gives CDR1 LNHDA, CDR2 SQIVND (reference sequence). The CDR3 region has the DNA TGTGCCAGTACCCGGACAGCTTCTGGCTACACCTTC. Its translation: CASTRTASGYTF.

The sample holds many counts of this clonotype. J is TRBJ2-5 and V is TRBV24-1; D may be TRBD2 (6 bases). Trimming pared 9 bases from V and 7 bases from J, leaving 11 bases between. Germline-derived CDR1 and CDR2 are KGHDR and SFDVKD. The CDR3 spans 11 residues. DNA for the CDR3: TGTGCCACCGGGGAGGTCGGGACCCAGTACTTC. Translated, it gives CATGEVGTQYF.

Many counts were recorded for this clonotype. J is TRBJ2-2 and V is TRBV18; D gene uncertain. Germline CDR1 KGHSH, CDR2 LQKENI. CDR3 length equals 15 residues. Trimming left V 1 base short and J 0 bases short, with 6 bases between. The CDR3 protein is CASSPRPANTGELFF. The CDR3 nucleotides are TGTGCCAGCTCACCACGTCCGGCGAACACCGGGGAGCTGTTTTTT.

This clonotype turned up a few times. The J gene is TRBJ2-4, the V gene TRBV27; 7 nucleotides agree with TRBD2. Germline CDR1 and CDR2: MNHEY and SMNVEV (reference sequence). This CDR3 spans 19 amino acids. V was pared by 0 bases and J by 0 bases, with 11 bases of the junction left unmatched. The CDR3 DNA is TGTGCCAGCAGTTTATCGTGGGGAGGGTCCGACTTAGCCAAAAACATTCAGTACTTC. Protein product: CASSLSWGGSDLAKNIQYF.

Only a few counts were recorded for this clonotype. One end of the junction varies from germline; a read error may be responsible. The V call is TRBV6-1, the J call TRBJ2-1; 7 nucleotides match TRBD1. The CDR3 contains 15 residues. CDR1 MNHNS and CDR2 SASEGT come from the germline V gene. The CDR3 is CASSEIETGNNEQFF. The CDR3, as DNA: TGCGCCAGCAGTGAAATTGAGACAGGGAACAATGAGCAGTTCTTC.

Note on this clonotype: The CDR3 carries no conserved terminal phenylalanine or tryptophan, so it likely arises from a read error. V usage is TRBV5-6 and J usage is TRBJ1-6, with 7 bases identical to TRBD1. The germline CDR1 and CDR2 sequences are SGHDT and YYEEEE. The CDR3 is 14 amino acids. After removal of 5 bases from V and 7 bases from J, the junction contained 6 bases not matched to a gene. CDR3 DNA sequence: TGTGCCAGCAGTGCGGGACAGCCAAATTCACCCCTCCACTGT. Protein sequence: CASSAGQPNSPLHC.

This clonotype was seen many times. As DNA, the CDR3 is TGTGCCAGCAGCTTAAGTCTACAATACAATGAGCAGTTCTTC. Protein sequence: CASSLSLQYNEQFF. The chain joins TRBV7-3 to TRBJ2-1; D is unresolved. The CDR3 is 14 residues long. V lost 1 base, J lost 4 bases, and 8 bases lay in between. In germline, CDR1 is SGHTA, CDR2 FQGTGA.

This clonotype was detected ten times or more. The rearrangement uses TRBV6-5 and TRBJ2-3, with D perhaps matching TRBD1 (6 bases). Trimming cost V 2 bases and J 1 base, with 13 bases left between them. This CDR3 contains 16 residues. Germline V gene data show CDR1 as MNHEY and CDR2 as SVGAGI. CDR3 sequence (DNA): TGTGCCAGCAGTTACGGAACAGGGTATGGCACAGATACGCAGTATTTT. It is translated as CASSYGTGYGTDTQYF.

V usage is TRBV7-6 and J usage is TRBJ1-1; D unclear. Per germline, CDR1 SGHVS and CDR2 FNYEAQ. V was pared by 1 base and J by 6 bases, with 12 bases between. The CDR3 has 14 amino acids. The CDR3 nucleotides read TGTGCCAGCAGCTTAGATCGCCAGTACTCTGAAGCTTTCTTT. Its protein is CASSLDRQYSEAFF.